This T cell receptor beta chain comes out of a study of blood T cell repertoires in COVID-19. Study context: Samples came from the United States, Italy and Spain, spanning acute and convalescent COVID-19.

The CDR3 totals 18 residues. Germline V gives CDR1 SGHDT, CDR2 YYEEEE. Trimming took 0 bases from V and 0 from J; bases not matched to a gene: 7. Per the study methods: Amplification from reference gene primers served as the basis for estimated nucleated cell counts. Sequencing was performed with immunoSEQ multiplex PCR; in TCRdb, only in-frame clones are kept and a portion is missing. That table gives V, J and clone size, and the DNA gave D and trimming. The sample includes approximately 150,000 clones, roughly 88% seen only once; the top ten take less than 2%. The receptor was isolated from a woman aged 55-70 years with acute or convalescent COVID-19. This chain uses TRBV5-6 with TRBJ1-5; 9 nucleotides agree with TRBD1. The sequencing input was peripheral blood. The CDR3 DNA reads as TGTGCCAGCAGCTTGGCGGGACAGGGATTTAATAGCAATCAGCCCCAGCATTTT. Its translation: CASSLAGQGFNSNQPQHF.